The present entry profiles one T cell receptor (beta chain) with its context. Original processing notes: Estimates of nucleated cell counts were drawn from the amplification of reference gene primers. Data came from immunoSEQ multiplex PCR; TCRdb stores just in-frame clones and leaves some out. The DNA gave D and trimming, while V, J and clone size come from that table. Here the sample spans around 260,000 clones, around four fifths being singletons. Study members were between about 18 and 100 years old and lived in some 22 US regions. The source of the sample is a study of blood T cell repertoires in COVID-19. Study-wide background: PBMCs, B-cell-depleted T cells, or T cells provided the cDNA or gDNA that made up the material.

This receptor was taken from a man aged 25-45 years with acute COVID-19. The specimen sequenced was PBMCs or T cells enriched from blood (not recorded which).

CDR3 coding DNA: TGTGCCAGCAGCCATAATAGACTAGCGGCGTACCAAGAGACCCAGTACTTC. This translates into CASSHNRLAAYQETQYF. The rearrangement joins TRBV14 to TRBJ2-5; 9 positions agree with TRBD2. Germline-derived CDR1 and CDR2 are SGHDN and FVKESK. With 3 bases clipped from V and 0 bases from J, the junction kept 8 bases outside the gene matches. CDR3 size: 17 residues.